The 31 T cell receptor beta chains given below trace back to one sample, sequenced in a study of T-cell memory formation after mild COVID-19. Via MiXCR, TCRdb re-called the 5' RACE reads, giving one row per CDR3 protein. Here the sample spans some 350,000 distinct CDR3 sequences, approximately 16% being singletons. The specimen sequenced was PBMCs or a T cell subset sorted from them (not recorded which). The receptors derive from a man aged 18-30 years who had mild COVID-19 (a few samples of this study predate the infection). Cell type and time point are not known.

This clonotype was counted a few times. V usage is TRBV27 and J usage is TRBJ1-1; no definite D call. V was cut by 4 bases and J by 1 base, with 16 bases left in between. This CDR3 region has 16 residues. Germline CDR1 MNHEY, CDR2 SMNVEV (reference sequence). CDR3 sequence: CASSSPLGHRNTEAFF. The CDR3 DNA follows: TGTGCCAGCAGTTCCCCATTAGGGCATCGGAACACTGAAGCTTTCTTT.

The chain combines TRBV12-3 or TRBV12-4 with TRBJ2-1, with TRBD2 matching 13 bases. V gave up 4 bases and J gave up 5 bases; unmatched junction bases: 2. The CDR3 extends over 15 amino acids. The DNA of the CDR3 is TGTGCCAGCAGTTGGGGGACTAGCGGGAACAATGAGCAGTTCTTC. It specifies CASSWGTSGNNEQFF.

The V gene is TRBV12-3 or TRBV12-4, the J gene TRBJ2-3; 7 bases are shared with TRBD2. The V gene end was trimmed by 6 bases and the J gene end by 4 bases; junction bases not matched to a gene: 10. This CDR3 contains 15 residues. CDR3 region: CASSPWTRWADTQYF. CDR3 sequence (DNA): TGTGCCAGCAGCCCTTGGACTAGATGGGCAGATACGCAGTATTTT.

The chain is built from TRBV7-2 and TRBJ2-4, with 7 positions matching TRBD1. V lost 2 bases, J lost 8 bases, and 9 bases stayed unmatched. The CDR3 is made up of 15 amino acids. Germline lookup yields CDR1 SGHTA and CDR2 FQGNSA. The CDR3 DNA reads TGTGCCAGCAGCTTAAATGCACAGGGGATAGACATTCAGTACTTC. It encodes CASSLNAQGIDIQYF.

This clonotype was observed at least ten times. The V call is TRBV7-8, the J call TRBJ1-5, with D possibly matching TRBD1 (5 bases). The CDR3 runs to 16 residues. Germline CDR1 is SGHVS and CDR2 is FQNEAQ. The V and J ends lost 4 bases and 2 bases respectively, with 15 bases between them. The chain's CDR3 is CASSSHDSGGNQPQHF. The DNA of the CDR3 is TGTGCCAGCAGCTCCCACGACAGCGGGGGCAATCAGCCCCAGCATTTT.

The rearrangement links TRBV6-2 or TRBV6-3 to TRBJ1-1, with D tentatively TRBD1 (5 bases). V lost 9 bases and J lost 1, with 15 bases in between. Germline CDR1 reads MNHEY; CDR2 reads SVGEGT. The CDR3 covers 14 residues. CDR3 nucleotides: TGTGCCAGTACTTGGGGGGGGTCGAACACTGAAGCTTTCTTT. Its translation is CASTWGGSNTEAFF.

The chain recombines TRBV24-1 with TRBJ2-5, with TRBD2 matching 11 bases. This CDR3 comprises 17 residues. Germline V gene data show CDR1 as KGHDR and CDR2 as SFDVKD. Trimming removed 4 bases from V and 2 bases from J; junction bases left unmatched: 8. The chain's CDR3 is CATSDPSSGGLQETQYF. CDR3 DNA: TGTGCCACCAGTGACCCCTCTAGCGGGGGGTTACAAGAGACCCAGTACTTC.

The rearrangement joins TRBV7-9 to TRBJ2-2, with D possibly TRBD1 on 6 matching bases. The CDR3 is made up of 17 amino acids. Trimming took 3 bases from V and 6 from J, leaving 20 bases between them. CDR1 is SEHNR and CDR2 is FQNEAQ in the germline V gene (reference sequence). The CDR3, as DNA: TGTGCCAGCAGCTTGATGACAGGCTCCAACGAGGCCGGGGAGCTGTTTTTT. Translation gives CASSLMTGSNEAGELFF. Filled out from reference TRBV7-9 and TRBJ2-2, the complete variable domain reads DTGVSQNPRHKITKRGQNVTFRCDPISEHNRLYWYRQTLGQGPEFLTYFQNEAQLEKSRLLSDRFSAERPKGSFSTLEIQRTEQGDSAMYLCASSLMTGSNEAGELFFGEGSRLTVL.

This clonotype showed up just a few times. The V call is TRBV12-3 or TRBV12-4, the J call TRBJ2-7; the D is unclear. CDR3 length: 13 residues. V lost 4 bases to trimming and J lost 2 bases, with 9 bases between them. CDR3: CASSWQSAYEQYF. The CDR3 DNA sequence: TGTGCCAGCAGTTGGCAGTCCGCCTACGAGCAGTACTTC.

The rearrangement joins TRBV20-1 to TRBJ1-2; no firm D call. The CDR3 is made up of 16 amino acids. Trimming removed 0 bases at V and 1 base at J, with 15 bases between. Per the germline V gene, CDR1 is DFQATT and CDR2 is SNEGSKA (reference sequence). The CDR3 nucleotides read TGCAGTGCTAGAGATCTGGAAGGGTACAATAACTATGGCTACACCTTC. Translating it yields CSARDLEGYNNYGYTF.

This clonotype was counted a few times. The chain recombines TRBV7-3 with TRBJ2-1; 10 nucleotides align to TRBD2. This CDR3 has 15 amino acids. V dropped 4 bases and J dropped 7; count of bases not matched to a gene: 7. CDR1 and CDR2 from the germline V gene are SGHTA and FQGTGA. CDR3 region: CASSSSGGAANEQFF. As DNA, the CDR3 is TGTGCCAGCAGCTCGAGCGGGGGGGCCGCTAATGAGCAGTTCTTC. Filled out from reference TRBV7-3 and TRBJ2-1, the complete variable domain reads GAGVSQTPSNKVTEKGKYVELRCDPISGHTALYWYRQSLGQGPEFLIYFQGTGAADDSGLPNDRFFAVRPEGSVSTLKIQRTERGDSAVYLCASSSSGGAANEQFFGPGTRLTVL.

This clonotype was counted a few times. The chain recombines TRBV4-1 with TRBJ1-1, with D possibly matching TRBD1 (5 bases). Trimming took off 2 bases at V and 10 bases at J, with 14 bases between the two ends. CDR1 is MGHRA, CDR2 YSYEKL, per germline. The CDR3 has 13 residues. CDR3 DNA: TGCGCCAGCAGCCAACTTGGGGCAATCTCAGCTTTCTTT. Its translation is CASSQLGAISAFF.

The chain recombines TRBV7-2 with TRBJ2-5, with 7 bases that match TRBD2. The germline V gene encodes CDR1 SGHTA and CDR2 FQGNSA. The CDR3 sequence is 12 residues long. Trimming took 8 bases from V and 5 from J; bases not matched to a gene: 5. CDR3 loop: CASATSLETQYF. The DNA of the CDR3 is TGTGCCAGCGCGACTAGCTTGGAGACCCAGTACTTC.

The chain recombines TRBV7-9 with TRBJ1-4; D perhaps matches TRBD1 (5 bases). Per the germline V gene, CDR1 is SEHNR and CDR2 is FQNEAQ (reference sequence). This CDR3 is built from 14 residues. Trimming cost V 5 bases and J 8 bases, with 15 bases left between them. The CDR3 reads CASSNRSPGEKLFF. DNA for the CDR3: TGTGCCAGCAGCAACCGGTCCCCAGGGGAAAAACTGTTTTTT.

This clonotype was counted only a few times. The CDR3 protein is CASNRDLNSPLHF. The CDR3 region has the DNA TGTGCCAGCAACCGGGACCTAAATTCACCCCTCCACTTT. The V and J genes are TRBV2 and TRBJ1-6; tentative D call: TRBD1 (5 bases). Looked up from germline, CDR1 is SNHLY and CDR2 is FYNNEI. V was pared by 7 bases and J by 7 bases, with 11 bases between. The CDR3 loop spans 13 amino acids.

Ten or more counts support this clonotype. At one end the junction does not follow the germline gene, possibly because of a read error. This chain links TRBV5-1 with TRBJ2-3, with TRBD2 matching over 14 bases. CDR1 and CDR2 from the germline V gene are SGHRS and YFSETQ. The CDR3 runs to 15 residues. Here the CDR3 DNA reads TGTGCCAGCAGCTTGACTAGCGGGGGGGCAGATACGCAGTATTTT. Translating gives CASSLTSGGADTQYF.

V gene TRBV6-5 combines with J gene TRBJ1-2, with 7 bases fitting TRBD1. Germline V CDR1 and CDR2: MNHEY, SVGAGI. V was pared by 6 bases and J by 4 bases, with 5 bases of the junction left unmatched. This CDR3 comprises 13 residues. The CDR3 coding sequence is TGTGCCAGCAGAAGACAGGGCGTCTATGGCTACACCTTC. Amino acid sequence: CASRRQGVYGYTF.

This clonotype showed up just a few times. The V call is TRBV7-9, the J call TRBJ2-2; D is possibly TRBD2 (6 bases). The germline gives CDR1 SEHNR, CDR2 FQNEAQ (reference sequence). Trimming took off 5 bases at V and 2 bases at J, with 15 bases between the two ends. The CDR3 length is 16 residues. The CDR3 nucleotides read TGTGCCAGCAGCCCACCTTCGGGACTCAACACCGGGGAGCTGTTTTTT. Translating gives CASSPPSGLNTGELFF.

In this sample, this clonotype turned up a few times. The chain couples TRBV11-2 to TRBJ1-2, with a tentative D call TRBD1 (5 bases). V lost 2 bases and J 8 bases, leaving 9 bases between the germline ends. The germline V gene encodes CDR1 SGHAT and CDR2 FQNNGV. The CDR3 extends over 12 amino acids. The CDR3: CASSLSRVGYTF. CDR3 DNA sequence: TGTGCCAGCAGCTTAAGCAGGGTGGGCTACACCTTC.

The genes are TRBV5-1 and TRBJ2-5; TRBD1 or TRBD2 may be the D gene (7 bases each). This CDR3 region has 14 residues. Per germline, CDR1 SGHRS and CDR2 YFSETQ. V was cut by 3 bases and J by 3 bases, with 12 bases left in between. The CDR3 reads CASSWGGTEETQYF. The CDR3 nucleotides read TGCGCCAGCAGCTGGGGAGGGACAGAAGAGACCCAGTACTTC. Variable domain in full (rest from reference TRBV5-1 and TRBJ2-5): KAGVTQTPRYLIKTRGQQVTLSCSPISGHRSVSWYQQTPGQGLQFLFEYFSETQRNKGNFPGRFSGRQFSNSRSEMNVSTLELGDSALYLCASSWGGTEETQYFGPGTRLLVL.

The rearrangement joins TRBV4-1 to TRBJ2-7, with D hard to call. Germline values: CDR1 MGHRA, CDR2 YSYEKL. Trimming removed 3 bases at V and 3 bases at J, with 12 bases between. The CDR3 sequence is 14 residues long. This CDR3 reads CASSHRDSVYEQYF. The CDR3 DNA follows: TGCGCCAGCAGCCATCGAGACTCGGTCTACGAGCAGTACTTC.

This clonotype was counted ten times or more. The rearrangement links TRBV6-2 or TRBV6-3 to TRBJ2-7; possible D gene TRBD2, 5 bases. Germline V gene sequence: CDR1 MNHEY, CDR2 SVGEGT. V lost 6 bases and J 2 bases, leaving 20 bases between the germline ends. This CDR3 has 16 residues. CDR3 in DNA: TGTGCCAGCAGCTCCCCCCGAGGGCGAATACCCTACGAGCAGTACGTC. Its protein product is CASSSPRGRIPYEQYV.

This clonotype was seen more than once but under ten times. The chain's CDR3 is CASGGIQRVYGYTF. Written as DNA, the CDR3 is TGTGCCAGCGGGGGAATACAACGGGTGTATGGCTACACCTTC. The J gene is TRBJ1-2, the V gene TRBV28; TRBD1 might be the D (5 bases). V was clipped by 8 bases and J by 5 bases, with 18 bases between them. The CDR3 has 14 residues. CDR1 is MDHEN and CDR2 is SYDVKM in the germline V gene.

This clonotype was seen a few times. The chain has TRBV4-2 and TRBJ2-1, with TRBD1 identical over 7 bases. CDR1 LGHNA and CDR2 YNFKEQ come from the germline V gene. V was pared by 3 bases and J by 1 base, with 9 bases of the junction left unmatched. This CDR3 comprises 17 residues. As DNA, the CDR3 is TGTGCCAGCAGCCAGACAGACAGGGACCCTTCCTACAATGAGCAGTTCTTC. The encoded protein is CASSQTDRDPSYNEQFF.

The V and J genes are TRBV7-3 and TRBJ1-2, with D perhaps TRBD1 (5 bases). CDR1 and CDR2 from the germline V gene are SGHTA and FQGTGA. Trimming left V 5 bases short and J 4 bases short, with 17 bases between. The CDR3 consists of 15 residues. CDR3 loop: CASSRVPGTAYGYTF. CDR3 DNA: TGTGCCAGCAGCCGGGTCCCAGGGACGGCCTATGGCTACACCTTC.

There are a few counts of this clonotype. J is TRBJ2-5 and V is TRBV4-2, with D possibly being TRBD2 (6 bases). In germline, CDR1 is LGHNA, CDR2 YNFKEQ. The CDR3 consists of 15 residues. Trimming pared 4 bases from V and 2 bases from J, leaving 14 bases between. CDR3 amino acids: CASSLSGAWQETQYF. The CDR3 DNA sequence: TGTGCCAGCAGCCTTAGCGGCGCGTGGCAAGAGACCCAGTACTTC.

This chain joins TRBV5-4 and TRBJ2-5, with TRBD2 matching over 8 bases. CDR3 size: 15 residues. Trimming cost V 6 bases and J 1 base; bases outside gene matches: 8. Germline CDR1 is SGHNT and CDR2 is YYREEE (reference sequence). Here the CDR3 DNA reads TGTGCCAGCACCTCCGGGGGGGCCGGCCAAGAGACCCAGTACTTC. Protein: CASTSGGAGQETQYF. Full variable domain (remainder filled in from reference TRBV5-4 and TRBJ2-5): ETGVTQSPTHLIKTRGQQVTLRCSSQSGHNTVSWYQQALGQGPQFIFQYYREEENGRGNFPPRFSGLQFPNYSSELNVNALELDDSALYLCASTSGGAGQETQYFGPGTRLLVL.

This chain uses TRBV4-2 with TRBJ2-1, with TRBD2 identical over 9 bases. In germline, CDR1 is LGHNA, CDR2 YNFKEQ. The CDR3 length is 15 residues. The V segment lost 4 bases and the J segment 5 bases; nucleotides outside the gene matches: 6. The CDR3, as DNA: TGTGCCAGCAGCCCGGGACTAGCAGAACACAATGAGCAGTTCTTC. This codes for CASSPGLAEHNEQFF.

The chain joins TRBV12-5 to TRBJ2-3; no clear D. This CDR3 spans 16 amino acids. The V gene lost 0 bases and the J gene lost 0 bases, with 10 bases spanning the gap. In germline, CDR1 is LGHNT, CDR2 FRNRAP. The CDR3 DNA reads as TGTGCTAGTGGTTTGGTACTTGGTAGAAGCACAGATACGCAGTATTTT. This sequence encodes CASGLVLGRSTDTQYF.

The chain couples TRBV5-1 to TRBJ1-4; D call uncertain. V lost 0 bases and J lost 8, with 14 bases in between. The CDR3 is made up of 15 amino acids. Germline CDR1 and CDR2: SGHRS and YFSETQ. CDR3 protein: CASSLGLGSLEKLFF. CDR3 bases: TGCGCCAGCAGCTTGGGACTCGGCAGCCTAGAAAAACTGTTTTTT.

The chain joins TRBV12-3 or TRBV12-4 to TRBJ2-5; TRBD2 agrees at 14 bases. V dropped 5 bases and J dropped 7; count of bases not matched to a gene: 9. This CDR3 spans 16 amino acids. The CDR3 sequence: CASSPGTSGGGGTQYF. CDR3 DNA: TGTGCCAGCAGTCCCGGGACTAGCGGGGGAGGAGGGACCCAGTACTTC.